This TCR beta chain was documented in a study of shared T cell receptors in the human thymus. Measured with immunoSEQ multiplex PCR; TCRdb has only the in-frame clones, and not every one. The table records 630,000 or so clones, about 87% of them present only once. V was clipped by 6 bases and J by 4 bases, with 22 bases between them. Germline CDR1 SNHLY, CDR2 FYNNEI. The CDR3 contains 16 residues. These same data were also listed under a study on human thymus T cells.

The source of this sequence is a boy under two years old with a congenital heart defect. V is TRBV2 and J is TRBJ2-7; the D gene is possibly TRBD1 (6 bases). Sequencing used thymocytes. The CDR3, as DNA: TGTGCCAGCAGGGGGTCGTTAACAGGGTTCTCGTACGAGCAGTACTTC. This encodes CASRGSLTGFSYEQYF. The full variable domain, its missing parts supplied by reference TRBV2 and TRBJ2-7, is EPEVTQTPSHQVTQMGQEVILRCVPISNHLYFYWYRQILGQKVEFLVSFYNNEISEKSEIFDDQFSVERPDGSNFTLKIRSTKLEDSAMYFCASRGSLTGFSYEQYFGPGTRLTVT.